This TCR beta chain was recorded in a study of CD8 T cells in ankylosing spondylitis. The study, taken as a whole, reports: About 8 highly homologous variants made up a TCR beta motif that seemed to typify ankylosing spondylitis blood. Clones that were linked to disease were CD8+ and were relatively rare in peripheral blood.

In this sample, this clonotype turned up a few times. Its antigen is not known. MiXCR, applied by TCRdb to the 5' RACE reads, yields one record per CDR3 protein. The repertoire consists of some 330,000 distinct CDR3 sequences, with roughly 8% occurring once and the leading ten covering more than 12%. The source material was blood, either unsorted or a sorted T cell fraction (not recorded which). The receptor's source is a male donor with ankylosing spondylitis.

CDR3 DNA sequence: TGTGCCAGCAGTCCACCTGGGACGGGCCTCAATGAAAAACTGTTTTTT. Protein product: CASSPPGTGLNEKLFF. The chain links TRBV28 to TRBJ1-4, with D possibly matching TRBD1 (5 bases). There are 16 residues in the CDR3. V lost 5 bases to trimming and J lost 5 bases, with 18 bases between them. CDR1 and CDR2 from the germline V gene are MDHEN and SYDVKM. The whole variable domain, filled in from reference TRBV28 and TRBJ1-4, reads DVKVTQSSRYLVKRTGEKVFLECVQDMDHENMFWYRQDPGLGLRLIYFSYDVKMKEKGDIPEGYSVSREKKERFSLILESASTNQTSMYLCASSPPGTGLNEKLFFGSGTQLSVL.